This T cell receptor beta chain was captured in a study of blood T cell repertoires in COVID-19. Trimming took 7 bases from V and 5 from J; bases not matched to a gene: 3. The germline V gene encodes CDR1 KGHDR and CDR2 SFDVKD. This CDR3 has 14 residues. The table came from immunoSEQ multiplex PCR; TCRdb's copy has only in-frame clones and leaves some out. The sample records under 200,000 clones, about 86% being singletons. Sample: peripheral blood. The chain carries TRBV24-1 and TRBJ2-1; 11 nucleotides line up with TRBD2. The TCR sequence derives from a man aged 50 to 59 with active or convalescent COVID-19. The chain's CDR3 is CATRGTSGDNEQFF. CDR3 nucleotide sequence: TGTGCCACCAGAGGGACTAGCGGAGACAATGAGCAGTTCTTC.